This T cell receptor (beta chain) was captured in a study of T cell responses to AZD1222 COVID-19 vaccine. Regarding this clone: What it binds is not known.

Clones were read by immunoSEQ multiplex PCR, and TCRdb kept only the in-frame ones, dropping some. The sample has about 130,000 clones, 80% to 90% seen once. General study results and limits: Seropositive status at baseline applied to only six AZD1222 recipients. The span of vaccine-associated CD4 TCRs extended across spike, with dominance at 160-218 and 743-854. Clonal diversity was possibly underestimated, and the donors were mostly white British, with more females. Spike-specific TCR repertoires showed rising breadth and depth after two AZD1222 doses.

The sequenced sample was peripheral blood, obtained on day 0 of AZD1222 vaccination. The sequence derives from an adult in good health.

The DNA for the CDR3 is TGTGCCAGCTCGTCCCAGGAGCTAGCGGGGGACACCGGGGAGCTGTTTTTT. Amino acids: CASSSQELAGDTGELFF. The J gene is TRBJ2-2, the V gene TRBV9; the match to TRBD2 covers 10 bases. Germline assignment: CDR1 SGDLS and CDR2 YYNGEE. CDR3 length: 17 amino acids. V lost 7 bases to trimming and J lost 3 bases; unmatched junction nucleotides: 12.